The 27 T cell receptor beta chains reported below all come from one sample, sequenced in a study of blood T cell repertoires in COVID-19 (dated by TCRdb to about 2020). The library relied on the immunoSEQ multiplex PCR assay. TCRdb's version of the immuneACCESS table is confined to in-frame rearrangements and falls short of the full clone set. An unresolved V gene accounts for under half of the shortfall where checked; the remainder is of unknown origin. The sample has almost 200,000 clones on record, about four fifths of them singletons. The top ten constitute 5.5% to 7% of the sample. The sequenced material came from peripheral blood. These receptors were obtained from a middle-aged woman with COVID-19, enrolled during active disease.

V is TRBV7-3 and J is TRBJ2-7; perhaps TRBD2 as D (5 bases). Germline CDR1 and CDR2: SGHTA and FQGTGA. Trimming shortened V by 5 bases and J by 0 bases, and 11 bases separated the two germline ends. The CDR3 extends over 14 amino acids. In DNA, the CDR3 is TGTGCCAGCAGCCAGGACTCAAGCTCCTACGAGCAGTACTTC. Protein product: CASSQDSSSYEQYF. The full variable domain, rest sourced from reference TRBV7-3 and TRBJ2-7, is GAGVSQTPSNKVTEKGKYVELRCDPISGHTALYWYRQSLGQGPEFLIYFQGTGAADDSGLPNDRFFAVRPEGSVSTLKIQRTERGDSAVYLCASSQDSSSYEQYFGPGTRLTVT.

CDR3 in amino acids: CASSIARGSEETQYF. The CDR3, as DNA: TGTGCCAGTAGTATAGCCCGGGGTAGCGAAGAGACCCAGTACTTC. The V call is TRBV19, the J call TRBJ2-5; D is possibly TRBD2 (5 bases). The CDR3 loop spans 15 amino acids. Between the trimmed V and J ends, which lost 1 base and 3 bases, there was a span of 12 bases. The germline gives CDR1 LNHDA, CDR2 SQIVND (reference sequence).

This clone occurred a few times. In DNA, the CDR3 is TGCGCCAGCAGCCGAGGGGGAATCACAGATACGCAGTATTTT. Amino acids: CASSRGGITDTQYF. The J gene is TRBJ2-3, the V gene TRBV10-2; TRBD1 is a possible D gene (6 bases). Germline values: CDR1 WSHSY, CDR2 SAAADI. The CDR3 runs 14 residues. Deletions cut 6 bases from V and 2 bases from J, with 12 bases between.

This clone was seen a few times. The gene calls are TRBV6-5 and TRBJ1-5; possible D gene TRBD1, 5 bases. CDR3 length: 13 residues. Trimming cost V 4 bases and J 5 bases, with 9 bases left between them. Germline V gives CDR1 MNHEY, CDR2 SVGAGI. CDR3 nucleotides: TGTGCCAGCAGTTCAGGAGGGGATCAGCCCCAGCATTTT. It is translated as CASSSGGDQPQHF.

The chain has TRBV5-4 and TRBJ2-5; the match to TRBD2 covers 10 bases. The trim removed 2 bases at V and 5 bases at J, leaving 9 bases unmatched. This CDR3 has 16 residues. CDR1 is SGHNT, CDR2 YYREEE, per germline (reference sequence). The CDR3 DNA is TGTGCCAGCAGCTTTCGAGCGGGAGGGCCCTCGGAGACCCAGTACTTC. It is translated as CASSFRAGGPSETQYF.

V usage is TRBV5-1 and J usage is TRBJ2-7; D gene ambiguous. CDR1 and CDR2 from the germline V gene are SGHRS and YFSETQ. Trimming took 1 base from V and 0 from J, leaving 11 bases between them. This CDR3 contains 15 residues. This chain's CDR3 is CASSLLGTNSYEQYF. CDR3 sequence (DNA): TGCGCCAGCAGCTTGTTGGGCACCAACTCCTACGAGCAGTACTTC.

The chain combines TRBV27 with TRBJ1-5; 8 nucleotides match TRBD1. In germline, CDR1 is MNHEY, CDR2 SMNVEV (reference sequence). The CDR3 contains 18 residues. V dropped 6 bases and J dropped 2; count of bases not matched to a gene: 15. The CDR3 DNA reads TGTGCCAGCAGCTCCCGGACAGGGTGGGATATAGGCAATCAGCCCCAGCATTTT. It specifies CASSSRTGWDIGNQPQHF.

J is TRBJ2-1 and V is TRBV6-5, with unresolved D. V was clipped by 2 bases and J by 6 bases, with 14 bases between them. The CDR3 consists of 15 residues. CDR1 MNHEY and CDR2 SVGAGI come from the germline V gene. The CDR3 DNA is TGTGCCAGCAGTTACGGAAGTCTTGGGCGCAATGAGCAGTTCTTC. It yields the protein CASSYGSLGRNEQFF.

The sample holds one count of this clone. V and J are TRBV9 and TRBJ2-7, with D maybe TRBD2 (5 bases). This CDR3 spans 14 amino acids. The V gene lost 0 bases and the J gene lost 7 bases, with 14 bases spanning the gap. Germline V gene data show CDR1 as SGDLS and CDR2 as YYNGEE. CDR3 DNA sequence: TGTGCCAGCAGCGTAGACACCGGAGGTAGGGAGCAGTACTTC. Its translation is CASSVDTGGREQYF.

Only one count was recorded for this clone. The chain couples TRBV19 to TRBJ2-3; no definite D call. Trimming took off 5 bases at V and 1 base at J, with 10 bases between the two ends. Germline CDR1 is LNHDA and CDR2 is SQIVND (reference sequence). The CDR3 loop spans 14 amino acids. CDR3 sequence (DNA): TGTGCCAGTAGTGAGTCCTCCGGCACAGATACGCAGTATTTT. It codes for CASSESSGTDTQYF.

The CDR3 loop reads CASSVQGNTEAFF. The CDR3 bases are TGTGCCAGCAGTGTACAGGGGAACACTGAAGCTTTCTTT. The chain has TRBV12-3 or TRBV12-4 and TRBJ1-1; D is perhaps TRBD1 (6 bases). This CDR3 is built from 13 residues. The V end lost 5 bases, the J end lost 1 base, and 8 bases lay between the germline ends.

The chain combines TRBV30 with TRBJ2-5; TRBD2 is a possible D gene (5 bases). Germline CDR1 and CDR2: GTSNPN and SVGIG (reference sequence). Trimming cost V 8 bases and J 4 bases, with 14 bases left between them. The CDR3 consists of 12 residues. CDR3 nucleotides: TGTGCCGGAGGCCTCTCTGCAGAGACCCAGTACTTC. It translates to CAGGLSAETQYF.

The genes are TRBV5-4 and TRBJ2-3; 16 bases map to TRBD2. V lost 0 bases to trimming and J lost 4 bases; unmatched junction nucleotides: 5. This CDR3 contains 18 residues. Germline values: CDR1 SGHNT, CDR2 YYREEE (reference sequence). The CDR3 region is CASSLGVGLAGGADTQYF. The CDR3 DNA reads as TGTGCCAGCAGCTTGGGCGTGGGACTAGCGGGGGGGGCAGATACGCAGTATTTT.

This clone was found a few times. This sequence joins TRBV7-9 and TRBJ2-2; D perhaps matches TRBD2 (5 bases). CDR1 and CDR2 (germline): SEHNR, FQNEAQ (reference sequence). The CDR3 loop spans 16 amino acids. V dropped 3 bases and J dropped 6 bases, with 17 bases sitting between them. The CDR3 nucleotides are TGTGCCAGCAGCTTTTTCCGAATAGACGGGGCCGGGGAGCTGTTTTTT. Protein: CASSFFRIDGAGELFF.

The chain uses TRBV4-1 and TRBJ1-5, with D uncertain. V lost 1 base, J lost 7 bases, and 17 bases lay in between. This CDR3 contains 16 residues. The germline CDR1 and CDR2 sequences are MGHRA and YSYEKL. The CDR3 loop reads CASSQGTADEGQPQHF. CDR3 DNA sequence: TGCGCCAGCAGCCAAGGAACAGCTGATGAAGGCCAGCCCCAGCATTTT.

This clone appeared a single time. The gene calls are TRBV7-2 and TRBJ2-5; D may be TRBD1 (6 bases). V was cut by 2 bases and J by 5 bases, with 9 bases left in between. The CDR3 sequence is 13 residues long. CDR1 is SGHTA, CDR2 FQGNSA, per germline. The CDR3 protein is CASSLQQGETQYF. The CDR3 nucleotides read TGTGCCAGCAGCTTACAACAGGGTGAGACCCAGTACTTC.

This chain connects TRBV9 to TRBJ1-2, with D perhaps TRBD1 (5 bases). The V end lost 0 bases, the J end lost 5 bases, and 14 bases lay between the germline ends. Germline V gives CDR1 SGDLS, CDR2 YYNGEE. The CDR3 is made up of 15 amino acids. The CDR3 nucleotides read TGTGCCAGCAGCGTAGAGTCGAGGGGAGGGTATGGCTACACCTTC. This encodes CASSVESRGGYGYTF.

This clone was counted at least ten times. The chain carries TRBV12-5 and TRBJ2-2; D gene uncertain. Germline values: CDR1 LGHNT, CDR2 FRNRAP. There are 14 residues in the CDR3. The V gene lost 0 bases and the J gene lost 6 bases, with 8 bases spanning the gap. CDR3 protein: CASGLVVAPGELFF. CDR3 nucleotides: TGTGCTAGTGGTTTGGTAGTAGCCCCCGGGGAGCTGTTTTTT.

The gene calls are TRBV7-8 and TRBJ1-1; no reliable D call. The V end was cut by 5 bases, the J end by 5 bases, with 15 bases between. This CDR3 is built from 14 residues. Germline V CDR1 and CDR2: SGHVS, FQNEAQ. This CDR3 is CASSGREGGTEAFF. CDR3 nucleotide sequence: TGTGCCAGCAGCGGAAGAGAGGGCGGGACTGAAGCTTTCTTT.

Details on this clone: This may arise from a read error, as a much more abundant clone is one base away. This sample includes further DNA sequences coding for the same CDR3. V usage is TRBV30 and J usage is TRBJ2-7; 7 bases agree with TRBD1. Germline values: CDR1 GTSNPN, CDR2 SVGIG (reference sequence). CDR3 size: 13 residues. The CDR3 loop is CAWSDRGWSEQYF. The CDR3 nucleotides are TGTGCCTGGAGTGACAGGGGATGGAGCGAGCAGTACTTT.

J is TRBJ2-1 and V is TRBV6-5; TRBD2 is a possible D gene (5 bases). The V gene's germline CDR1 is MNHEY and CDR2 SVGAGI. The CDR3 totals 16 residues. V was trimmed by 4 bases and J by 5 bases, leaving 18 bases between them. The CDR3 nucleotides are TGTGCCAGCAGTTTCCTATCGACCCCACTAGACAATGAGCAGTTCTTC. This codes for CASSFLSTPLDNEQFF.

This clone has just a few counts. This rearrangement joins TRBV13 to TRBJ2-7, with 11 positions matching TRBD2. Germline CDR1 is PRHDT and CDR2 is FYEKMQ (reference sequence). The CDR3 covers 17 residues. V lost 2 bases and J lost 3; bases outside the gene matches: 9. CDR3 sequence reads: CASSLPPGLAVNYEQYF. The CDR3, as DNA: TGTGCCAGCAGCTTACCACCGGGACTAGCGGTAAACTACGAGCAGTACTTC.

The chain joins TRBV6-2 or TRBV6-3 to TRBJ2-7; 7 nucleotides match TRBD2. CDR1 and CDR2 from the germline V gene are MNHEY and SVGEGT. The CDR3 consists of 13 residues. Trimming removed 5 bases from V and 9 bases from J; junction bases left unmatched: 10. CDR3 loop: CASSLPGLPGQYF. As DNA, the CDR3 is TGTGCCAGCAGTCTACCGGGACTACCAGGGCAGTACTTC.

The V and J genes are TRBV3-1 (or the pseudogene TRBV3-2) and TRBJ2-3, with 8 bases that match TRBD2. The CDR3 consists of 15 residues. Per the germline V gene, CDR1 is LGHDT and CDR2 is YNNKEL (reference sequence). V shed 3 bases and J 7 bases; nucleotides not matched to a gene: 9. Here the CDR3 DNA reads TGTGCCAGCAGCCACTCGGGACTAGGGGGTCATACGCAGTATTTT. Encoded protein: CASSHSGLGGHTQYF.

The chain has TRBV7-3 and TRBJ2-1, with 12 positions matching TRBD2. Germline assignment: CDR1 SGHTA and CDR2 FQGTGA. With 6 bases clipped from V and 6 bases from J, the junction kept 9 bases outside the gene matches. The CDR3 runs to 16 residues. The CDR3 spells CASSTGPGLAGNEQFF. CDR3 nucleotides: TGTGCCAGCAGTACAGGACCGGGACTAGCGGGCAATGAGCAGTTCTTC.

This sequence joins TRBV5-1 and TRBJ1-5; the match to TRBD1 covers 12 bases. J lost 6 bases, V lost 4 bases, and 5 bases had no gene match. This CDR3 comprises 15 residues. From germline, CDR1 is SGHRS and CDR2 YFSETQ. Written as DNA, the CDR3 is TGCGCCAGCAGCATGGGACAGGGGGCAGGTCAGCCCCAGCATTTT. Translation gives CASSMGQGAGQPQHF.

This CDR3 reads CSAGAWRGTEAFF. Written as DNA, the CDR3 is TGCAGTGCTGGGGCCTGGAGAGGCACTGAAGCTTTCTTT. This chain joins TRBV29-1 and TRBJ1-1, with D possibly matching TRBD1 (5 bases). The CDR3 loop spans 13 amino acids. Germline values: CDR1 SQVTM, CDR2 ANQGSEA.